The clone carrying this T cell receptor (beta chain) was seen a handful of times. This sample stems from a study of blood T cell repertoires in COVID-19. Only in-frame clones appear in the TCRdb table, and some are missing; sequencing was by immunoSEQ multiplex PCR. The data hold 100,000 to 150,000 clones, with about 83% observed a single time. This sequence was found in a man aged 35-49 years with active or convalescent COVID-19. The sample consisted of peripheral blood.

The DNA of the CDR3 is TGTGCCAGCAGCTTCCACCGAGTAGTTGAGGGCACCGGGGAGCTGTTTTTT. Translation gives CASSFHRVVEGTGELFF. The genes are TRBV11-3 and TRBJ2-2; TRBD2 might be the D (5 bases). Germline V gene sequence: CDR1 SGHNT, CDR2 YENEEA. The CDR3 is 17 residues long. V lost 3 bases, J lost 4 bases, and 18 bases lay in between. Full variable domain (remainder filled in from reference TRBV11-3 and TRBJ2-2): EAGVVQSPRYKIIEKKQPVAFWCNPISGHNTLYWYLQNLGQGPELLIRYENEEAVDDSQLPKDRFSAERLKGVDSTLKIQPAELGDSAVYLCASSFHRVVEGTGELFFGEGSRLTVL.